This T cell receptor (beta chain) came from a study of blood T cell repertoires in COVID-19. Study-level information: COVID-19 samples collected from the United States, Italy and Spain covered acute and convalescent phases. In each case, the material was cDNA or gDNA derived from T cells, B-cell-depleted T cells, or PBMCs.

This CDR3 contains 14 residues. V lost 4 bases to trimming and J lost 0 bases, with 11 bases between them. Per germline, CDR1 SGHRS and CDR2 YFSETQ. The authors' processing: Cell counts per sample came from amplifying reference gene primers. The method was immunoSEQ multiplex PCR; TCRdb's version includes in-frame clones alone and lacks a portion of them. That table gives V, J and clone size, and the DNA gave D and trimming. Among 250,000 to 300,000 clones, approximately 85% were seen once, and the ten largest hold approximately 10%. Sequenced sample: peripheral blood. This clonotype was obtained from a woman in her seventies with acute or convalescent COVID-19. This sequence joins TRBV5-1 and TRBJ2-7; D gene uncertain. The CDR3 DNA reads as TGCGCCAGCAGCCGAGACACGAGCTCCTACGAGCAGTACTTC. Amino acids: CASSRDTSSYEQYF.